The 10 T cell receptor beta chains presented below share a single source sample, sequenced in a study of cytotoxic CD8 clonotypes in ibrutinib-treated CLL. The protocol was immunoSEQ multiplex PCR, while the TCRdb copy is restricted to in-frame clones and leaves out a portion. The data show 130,000 to 150,000 clones, with about 79% seen just once and 9.5% to 15% held by the top ten. The input for sequencing was PBMCs, taken after 12 months of ibrutinib treatment. These receptors all stem from a human donor with chronic lymphocytic leukemia.

This clone occurred once. The rearrangement joins TRBV5-6 to TRBJ2-5, with D perhaps assigned TRBD1 or TRBD2 (5 bases each). Germline CDR1 SGHDT, CDR2 YYEEEE. Trimming shortened V by 1 base and J by 5 bases, and 9 bases separated the two germline ends. The CDR3 spans 13 residues. This chain's CDR3 is CASSLSGAETQYF. For the CDR3, the DNA is TGTGCCAGCAGCTTGTCCGGGGCGGAGACCCAGTACTTC.

On this clone itself: The same CDR3 is also encoded by other DNA sequences in this sample. This rearrangement joins TRBV5-4 to TRBJ1-4, with 9 bases aligning to TRBD1. Trimming cost V 3 bases and J 8 bases; bases outside gene matches: 5. CDR3 length: 14 residues. CDR1 is SGHNT, CDR2 YYREEE, per germline (reference sequence). CDR3 sequence (DNA): TGTGCCAGCAGCTCTATGGACAGGGGCGAAAAACTGTTTTTT. It specifies CASSSMDRGEKLFF.

This clone came up a few times. This chain uses TRBV27 with TRBJ2-7, with 8 bases identical to TRBD1. The V segment lost 6 bases and the J segment 6 bases; nucleotides outside the gene matches: 13. CDR3 length equals 15 residues. From germline, CDR1 is MNHEY and CDR2 SMNVEV (reference sequence). The CDR3 reads CASSYHRGQGGEQYF. In DNA, the CDR3 is TGTGCCAGCAGCTACCACCGTGGACAGGGTGGCGAGCAGTACTTC.

The gene calls are TRBV28 and TRBJ1-1; D may be TRBD1 (5 bases). Germline V gene data show CDR1 as MDHEN and CDR2 as SYDVKM. Trimming cost V 6 bases and J 4 bases, with 9 bases left between them. The CDR3 consists of 12 residues. The CDR3 sequence: CASRGDPTEAFF. In DNA form, the CDR3 reads TGTGCCAGCAGGGGGGACCCCACTGAAGCTTTCTTT.

The chain is built from TRBV9 and TRBJ2-1; D call uncertain. Germline V lookup: CDR1 SGDLS, CDR2 YYNGEE. This CDR3 spans 15 amino acids. V shed 1 base and J shed 2 bases, with 10 bases lying between them. The CDR3 region has the DNA TGTGCCAGCAGCGTAAAGGGCGGAGCCTACAATGAGCAGTTCTTC. Translating it yields CASSVKGGAYNEQFF.

A single count supports this clone. The genes are TRBV18 and TRBJ2-3; 8 bases agree with TRBD1. This CDR3 is built from 15 residues. Germline V gene lookup returns CDR1 KGHSH and CDR2 LQKENI. The V gene end was trimmed by 5 bases and the J gene end by 5 bases; junction bases not matched to a gene: 9. CDR3 loop: CASSTQGAHQDTQYF. The CDR3 DNA follows: TGTGCCAGCTCAACCCAGGGGGCGCATCAAGATACGCAGTATTTT.

This chain connects TRBV28 to TRBJ1-1; the D is unclear. The V and J ends lost 5 bases and 3 bases respectively, with 7 bases between them. Germline values: CDR1 MDHEN, CDR2 SYDVKM. CDR3 length equals 12 residues. CDR3 sequence (DNA): TGTGCCAGCAGTCTGAGTCACACTGAAGCTTTCTTT. It encodes CASSLSHTEAFF.

The V call is TRBV30, the J call TRBJ1-6, with 7 bases aligning to TRBD1. V dropped 3 bases and J dropped 1; count of bases not matched to a gene: 6. CDR3 length: 16 residues. The germline V gene encodes CDR1 GTSNPN and CDR2 SVGIG (reference sequence). As DNA, the CDR3 is TGTGCCTGGAGCCCAGCACAGGGGTCCTATAATTCACCCCTCCACTTT. It translates to CAWSPAQGSYNSPLHF.

This clone was recorded a few times. The V gene is TRBV7-9, the J gene TRBJ2-1; D gene unclear. Germline loops: CDR1 SEHNR, CDR2 FQNEAQ (reference sequence). The CDR3 is 14 residues long. V lost 10 bases and J lost 0, with 13 bases in between. Here the CDR3 reads CAIFAASSYNEQFF. The CDR3 DNA follows: TGTGCCATCTTTGCGGCTAGCTCCTACAATGAGCAGTTCTTC.

The chain joins TRBV4-1 to TRBJ1-5; unclear D gene. The CDR3 sequence is 14 residues long. V was cut by 1 base and J by 4 bases, with 8 bases left in between. Germline V CDR1 and CDR2: MGHRA, YSYEKL. DNA for the CDR3: TGCGCCAGCAGCCAAGGTGGGAGTAATCAGCCCCAGCATTTT. The encoded protein is CASSQGGSNQPQHF.